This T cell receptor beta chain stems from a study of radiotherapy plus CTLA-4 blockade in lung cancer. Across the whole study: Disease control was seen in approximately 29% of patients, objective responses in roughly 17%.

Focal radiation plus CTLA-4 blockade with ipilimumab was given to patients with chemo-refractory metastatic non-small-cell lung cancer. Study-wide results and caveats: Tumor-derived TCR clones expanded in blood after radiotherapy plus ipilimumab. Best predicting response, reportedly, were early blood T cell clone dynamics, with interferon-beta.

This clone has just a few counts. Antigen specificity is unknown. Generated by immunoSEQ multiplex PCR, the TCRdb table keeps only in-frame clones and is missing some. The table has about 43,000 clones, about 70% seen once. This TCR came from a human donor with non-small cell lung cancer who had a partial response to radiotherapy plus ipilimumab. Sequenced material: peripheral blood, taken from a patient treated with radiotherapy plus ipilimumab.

The DNA of the CDR3 is TGTGCCAGCAGTGAACCGGGGACTTACTATGGCTACACCTTC. The encoded protein is CASSEPGTYYGYTF. This chain uses TRBV25-1 with TRBJ1-2; D might be TRBD1 (5 bases). The germline V gene encodes CDR1 MGHDK and CDR2 SYGVNS. V was shortened by 2 bases and J by 3 bases, with 10 bases between the two germline ends. The CDR3 consists of 14 residues.